These 26 T cell receptor beta chains originate from one sample sequenced in a study of radiotherapy plus CTLA-4 blockade in lung cancer. Repertoires were generated with immunoSEQ multiplex PCR, while TCRdb's copy carries only in-frame clones and drops some. The sample has fewer than 40,000 clones, just under 80% seen once. Sequenced here: peripheral blood, sampled from a patient treated with radiotherapy plus ipilimumab. The receptors originated from a human donor with non-small cell lung cancer that progressed on radiotherapy plus ipilimumab.

This clone has just a few counts. The chain joins TRBV7-2 to TRBJ1-1, with D unclear. The V end was cut by 6 bases, the J end by 4 bases, with 12 bases between. Germline V gene sequence: CDR1 SGHTA, CDR2 FQGNSA. This CDR3 has 13 amino acids. This CDR3 reads CASSQIGSTEAFF. CDR3 DNA: TGTGCCAGCAGTCAAATTGGGAGCACTGAAGCTTTCTTT. Together with reference TRBV7-2 and TRBJ1-1, the CDR3 gives the full variable domain: GAGVSQSPSNKVTEKGKDVELRCDPISGHTALYWYRQSLGQGLEFLIYFQGNSAPDKSGLPSDRFSAERTGGSVSTLTIQRTQQEDSAVYLCASSQIGSTEAFFGQGTRLTVV.

The chain has TRBV18 and TRBJ2-1; D is undetermined. The CDR3 has 15 residues. In germline, CDR1 is KGHSH, CDR2 LQKENI. Trimming stripped 1 base from V and 9 bases from J, with 16 bases between. The CDR3 nucleotides are TGTGCCAGCTCACCACTCCCAGGTGTCTTCGGTGAGCAGTTCTTC. It specifies CASSPLPGVFGEQFF.

V gene TRBV10-2 combines with J gene TRBJ1-6, with TRBD1 matching over 7 bases. Germline assignment: CDR1 WSHSY and CDR2 SAAADI. The J segment lost 7 bases and the V segment lost 3 bases, leaving 6 bases of the junction unmatched. The CDR3 has 15 amino acids. For the CDR3, the DNA is TGCGCCAGCAGTGAAAGGGACAGACCAAATTCACCCCTCCACTTT. It is translated as CASSERDRPNSPLHF.

This chain links TRBV21-1 with TRBJ2-7; the D segment call TRBD1 is taken from the table without a DNA check. TRBV21-1 is a pseudogene. The CDR3 runs to 15 residues. CDR3 amino acids: CASSPPGGAEDEQYF. The CDR3 bases are TGTGCCAGCAGCCCACCTGGGGGCGCCGAGGACGAGCAGTACTTC.

This chain joins TRBV28 and TRBJ2-7; 10 bases are a match to TRBD1. The CDR3 has 15 amino acids. Unmatched junction bases numbered 8, after V lost 4 bases and J lost 5 bases. The germline V gene has CDR1 MDHEN and CDR2 SYDVKM. CDR3 nucleotides: TGTGCCAGCAGTTCACCGGGACAGGGGAGCGACGAGCAGTACTTC. Its protein is CASSSPGQGSDEQYF.

The gene calls are TRBV4-2 and TRBJ1-1, with D unclear. V dropped 0 bases and J dropped 1 base, with 6 bases sitting between them. The CDR3 is 14 amino acids. The V gene's germline CDR1 is LGHNA and CDR2 YNFKEQ. CDR3: CASSQEDSNTEAFF. Written as DNA, the CDR3 is TGTGCCAGCAGCCAAGAGGACTCGAACACTGAAGCTTTCTTT.

The V gene is TRBV5-6, the J gene TRBJ2-5; 9 nucleotides match TRBD2. The V gene end was trimmed by 4 bases and the J gene end by 2 bases; junction bases not matched to a gene: 9. The CDR3 consists of 16 residues. Germline V gene sequence: CDR1 SGHDT, CDR2 YYEEEE. In nucleotides, the CDR3 is TGTGCCAGCAGCGGGGAGCCTAGCGGGGCTCAAGAGACCCAGTACTTC. Protein: CASSGEPSGAQETQYF.

The chain is built from TRBV5-1 and TRBJ2-3; TRBD2 agrees at 9 bases. The CDR3 contains 15 residues. Germline V CDR1 and CDR2: SGHRS, YFSETQ. The V segment lost 5 bases and the J segment 4 bases; nucleotides outside the gene matches: 8. CDR3 loop: CASSKGTSSSDTQYF. In DNA form, the CDR3 reads TGCGCCAGCAGTAAAGGGACTAGCTCCTCAGATACGCAGTATTTT. Filled out from reference TRBV5-1 and TRBJ2-3, the complete variable domain reads KAGVTQTPRYLIKTRGQQVTLSCSPISGHRSVSWYQQTPGQGLQFLFEYFSETQRNKGNFPGRFSGRQFSNSRSEMNVSTLELGDSALYLCASSKGTSSSDTQYFGPGTRLTVL.

In this sample, this clone turned up a few times. The rearrangement uses TRBV20-1 and TRBJ2-1; D uncertain. The V end lost 6 bases, the J end lost 5 bases, and 5 bases lay between the germline ends. The CDR3 covers 10 residues. Germline loops: CDR1 DFQATT, CDR2 SNEGSKA (reference sequence). CDR3 protein: CSAFHNEQFF. CDR3 DNA sequence: TGCAGTGCCTTCCACAATGAGCAGTTCTTC.

V is TRBV7-9 and J is TRBJ1-2; 7 nucleotides match TRBD1. Germline V gene sequence: CDR1 SEHNR, CDR2 FQNEAQ (reference sequence). This CDR3 comprises 15 residues. V lost 5 bases, J lost 0 bases, and 6 bases stayed unmatched. The chain's CDR3 is CASSRWDRPNYGYTF. The CDR3 DNA reads as TGTGCCAGCAGCCGTTGGGACAGACCTAACTATGGCTACACCTTC. Using reference TRBV7-9 and TRBJ1-2 for the parts outside the CDR3, the full variable domain is DTGVSQNPRHKITKRGQNVTFRCDPISEHNRLYWYRQTLGQGPEFLTYFQNEAQLEKSRLLSDRFSAERPKGSFSTLEIQRTEQGDSAMYLCASSRWDRPNYGYTFGSGTRLTVV.

The V and J genes are TRBV29-1 and TRBJ2-7; TRBD2 might be the D (6 bases). The CDR3 runs 14 residues. V lost 8 bases and J lost 2, with 19 bases in between. Germline values: CDR1 SQVTM, CDR2 ANQGSEA. The CDR3 DNA is TGCAGCTTCTCGGTGACAGCGGGCCCCTACGAGCAGTACTTC. This codes for CSFSVTAGPYEQYF.

The rearrangement joins TRBV9 to TRBJ1-3; 9 bases are shared with TRBD1. J lost 2 bases, V lost 4 bases, and 4 bases had no gene match. The CDR3 runs 15 residues. Per the germline V gene, CDR1 is SGDLS and CDR2 is YYNGEE. This chain's CDR3 is CASSPGQGTGNTIYF. As DNA, the CDR3 is TGTGCCAGCAGCCCGGGACAGGGTACTGGAAACACCATATATTTT.

The CDR3, as DNA: TGCGCCAGCAGCCAAGAGGGCAGTCCTCAGTACTTC. Protein product: CASSQEGSPQYF. The chain employs TRBV4-1 and TRBJ2-7; no firm D call. With 0 bases removed from V and 10 bases from J, the gap between germline ends came to 10 bases. Looked up from germline, CDR1 is MGHRA and CDR2 is YSYEKL. The CDR3 totals 12 residues.

This clone was recorded a few times. The rearrangement joins TRBV27 to TRBJ1-5; D remains unclear. The V and J ends lost 5 bases and 2 bases respectively, with 13 bases between them. The CDR3 spans 15 residues. CDR1 and CDR2 (germline): MNHEY, SMNVEV (reference sequence). The CDR3 sequence is CASSPRKNGNQPQHF. The CDR3 DNA reads TGTGCCAGCAGTCCTAGGAAGAACGGCAATCAGCCCCAGCATTTT.

The rearrangement links TRBV6-5 to TRBJ1-5; 7 bases agree with TRBD1. The junction had 10 bases not matched to a gene; V was cut back by 5 bases and J by 6 bases. The germline gives CDR1 MNHEY, CDR2 SVGAGI. The CDR3 extends over 15 amino acids. The CDR3 protein is CASSPGEGGGQPQHF. The CDR3 coding sequence is TGTGCCAGCAGTCCCGGGGAAGGGGGCGGTCAGCCCCAGCATTTT.

The genes are TRBV2 and TRBJ1-5; 12 bases map to TRBD1. The junction had 6 bases not matched to a gene; V was cut back by 6 bases and J by 6 bases. The germline V gene has CDR1 SNHLY and CDR2 FYNNEI. This CDR3 contains 15 residues. CDR3 sequence (DNA): TGTGCCAGCAGACCCGGGACAGGGGGCCTTCAGCCCCAGCATTTT. Amino acid sequence: CASRPGTGGLQPQHF.

The chain links TRBV21-1 to TRBJ2-7; TRBD1 reflects the table's D call only, with no check against the DNA. TRBV21-1 constitutes a pseudogene. CDR3 length: 18 residues. CDR3 residues: CASSKEVGEGQGFHEQYF. The CDR3 DNA follows: TGTGCCAGCAGCAAAGAGGTGGGCGAGGGACAGGGGTTCCACGAGCAGTATTTC.

The chain is built from TRBV28 and TRBJ1-6; D not certain. The germline V gene has CDR1 MDHEN and CDR2 SYDVKM. The V end was cut by 8 bases, the J end by 0 bases, with 11 bases between. The CDR3 loop spans 15 amino acids. The DNA for the CDR3 is TGTGCCAGCCATGGAGGGAGCTCCTATAATTCACCCCTCCACTTT. This codes for CASHGGSSYNSPLHF.

This rearrangement joins TRBV5-1 to TRBJ2-5; D gene unclear. CDR3 length: 13 amino acids. CDR1 is SGHRS, CDR2 YFSETQ, per germline. The V end lost 0 bases, the J end lost 2 bases, and 5 bases lay between the germline ends. The CDR3 region is CASSLDSQETQYF. The CDR3 region has the DNA TGCGCCAGCAGCTTGGACAGTCAAGAGACCCAGTACTTC.

This clone has just one count. The chain recombines TRBV25-1 with TRBJ2-1, with TRBD1 identical over 11 bases. J was trimmed by 2 bases and V by 3 bases; bases with no gene match: 6. Germline loops: CDR1 MGHDK, CDR2 SYGVNS. The CDR3 spans 17 residues. As DNA, the CDR3 is TGTGCCAGCAGTGACGTCCCGGGACAGGGGGCCTACAATGAGCAGTTCTTC. Translating it yields CASSDVPGQGAYNEQFF.

The chain recombines TRBV6-4 with TRBJ2-4, with D possibly matching TRBD1 (6 bases). CDR1 is MRHNA, CDR2 SNTAGT, per germline. Trimming removed 5 bases at V and 4 bases at J, with 15 bases between. The CDR3 is made up of 15 amino acids. DNA for the CDR3: TGTGCCAGCAGTCTCGGCAGGGGCCTGAAAAACATTCAGTACTTC. It translates to CASSLGRGLKNIQYF.

The V gene is TRBV5-1, the J gene TRBJ2-2; 9 nucleotides match TRBD2. This CDR3 has 14 residues. Trimming at V came to 4 bases and at J to 4 bases, leaving 2 bases not matched to a gene. Germline CDR1 is SGHRS and CDR2 is YFSETQ. DNA for the CDR3: TGCGCCAGCAGCGAGGGACTAGCCACCGGGGAGCTGTTTTTT. Its translation: CASSEGLATGELFF. The full variable domain, with the rest looked up from reference TRBV5-1 and TRBJ2-2, is KAGVTQTPRYLIKTRGQQVTLSCSPISGHRSVSWYQQTPGQGLQFLFEYFSETQRNKGNFPGRFSGRQFSNSRSEMNVSTLELGDSALYLCASSEGLATGELFFGEGSRLTVL.

This chain uses TRBV6-5 with TRBJ2-1; 13 bases are shared with TRBD2. The CDR3 has 15 residues. Germline V lookup: CDR1 MNHEY, CDR2 SVGAGI. The V segment lost 5 bases and the J segment 6 bases; nucleotides outside the gene matches: 4. CDR3 bases: TGTGCCAGCAGTACTACTAGCGGGGGGGCCAATGAGCAGTTCTTC. Its translation is CASSTTSGGANEQFF.

V usage is TRBV19 and J usage is TRBJ2-5; 10 bases line up with TRBD1. Trimming cost V 5 bases and J 1 base; bases outside gene matches: 4. There are 15 residues in the CDR3. The germline CDR1 and CDR2 sequences are LNHDA and SQIVND (reference sequence). For the CDR3, the DNA is TGTGCCAGTAGTCCCGGGGACAGGGGCCAAGAGACCCAGTACTTC. It yields the protein CASSPGDRGQETQYF.

The chain employs TRBV20-1 and TRBJ2-5; D is possibly TRBD1 (5 bases). The CDR3 is made up of 11 amino acids. Trimming left V 5 bases short and J 5 bases short, with 9 bases between. Germline-derived CDR1 and CDR2 are DFQATT and SNEGSKA (reference sequence). This chain's CDR3 is CSAGRAETQYF. The CDR3, as DNA: TGCAGTGCTGGCAGGGCGGAGACCCAGTACTTC.

In its sample, this clone was seen a few times. This chain joins TRBV9 and TRBJ2-7; 7 bases are shared with TRBD1. CDR3 length: 16 amino acids. The junction had 14 bases not matched to a gene; V was cut back by 4 bases and J by 4 bases. The germline V gene encodes CDR1 SGDLS and CDR2 YYNGEE. CDR3 in DNA: TGTGCCAGCAGCCCCCAGGTGGAAGGGGGCCTTTACGAGCAGTACTTC. It yields the protein CASSPQVEGGLYEQYF.